Each of the 3 T cell receptor delta chains below was sequenced from the same sample in a study of γδ T cells in repeated Plasmodium falciparum infection. TCRdb reapplied CATT to the multiplex PCR reads. This sample yields tens of thousands of delta-chain clones, of which over 1.1% are seen a single time; more than 7% belongs to the top ten. Gammadelta T cells were flow-sorted from PBMC into Vgamma9/Vdelta2+ and Vdelta2-negative populations for bulk analysis. The source material was gamma-delta T cells from blood. The origin of the receptors is a pool of human donors (malaria-infected and uninfected, not separated).

Regarding this clone: Since a far larger clone is one base different, this is likely a read error. The sample carries other DNA sequences with the same CDR3. The V call is TRDV1, the J call TRDJ1, with 7 bases fitting TRDD2. The CDR3 is made up of 21 amino acids. CDR1 is TSWWSYY, CDR2 QGS, per germline. The CDR3 coding sequence is TGTGCTCTTGGGATAGAACGCGGTTCCTACATACCCCTTAGGGGCACCGATAAACTCATCTTC. Protein: CALGIERGSYIPLRGTDKLIF.

This clone has only a few counts. TCRdb attributes to this sequence the protein of a much larger clone, which differs from the DNA translation at residue 8; a read error is likely, and the protein displayed is translated from the DNA. V and J are TRDV2 and TRDJ1, with 7 bases matching TRDD3. This CDR3 contains 17 residues. CDR1 and CDR2 from the germline V gene are GEAIGNYY and EKD. Trimming took 1 base from V and 1 from J; bases not matched to a gene: 11. CDR3 loop: CACDTHWRIRTTDKLIF. CDR3 coding DNA: TGTGCCTGTGACACACATTGGAGGATACGTACCACCGATAAACTCATCTTT.

The sample holds many counts of this clone. The gene calls are TRDV1 and TRDJ2, with 8 bases identical to TRDD3. Germline loops: CDR1 TSWWSYY, CDR2 QGS. This CDR3 region has 21 residues. Trimming at V came to 2 bases and at J to 0 bases, leaving 17 bases not matched to a gene. CDR3 loop: CALGEWPPWGYRDALTAQLFF. CDR3 nucleotides: TGTGCTCTTGGGGAATGGCCCCCCTGGGGATACAGGGATGCTTTGACAGCACAACTCTTCTTT.